This T cell receptor beta chain is drawn from a study of T cell repertoires in cytomegalovirus infection. MiXCR, run by TCRdb on the reads, gives a single entry per CDR3 protein. This table holds about 740,000 distinct CDR3 sequences, 35% to 45% found once. Trimming took 2 bases from V and 3 from J, leaving 17 bases between them. CDR1 and CDR2 (germline): KGHSH, LQKENI. This CDR3 spans 16 amino acids. The sequence derives from a human donor in good health (CMV status not recorded). Some clones in this sample may be carry-over from other donors' samples. Sequencing input: PBMCs. This sequence joins TRBV18 and TRBJ2-7; D possibly matches TRBD1 or TRBD2 (6 bases each). The CDR3 is CASSPNSRDKYYEQYF. The CDR3 nucleotides read TGTGCCAGCTCACCAAACTCGCGGGACAAATACTACGAGCAGTACTTC.